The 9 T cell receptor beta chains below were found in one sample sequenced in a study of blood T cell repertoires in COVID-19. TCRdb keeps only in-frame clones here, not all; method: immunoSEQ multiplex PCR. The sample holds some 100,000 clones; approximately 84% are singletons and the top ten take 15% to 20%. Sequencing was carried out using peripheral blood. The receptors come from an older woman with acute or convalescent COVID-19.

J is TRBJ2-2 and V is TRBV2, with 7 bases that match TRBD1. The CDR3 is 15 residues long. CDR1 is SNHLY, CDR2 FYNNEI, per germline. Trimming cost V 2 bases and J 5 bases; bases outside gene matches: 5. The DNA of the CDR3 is TGTGCCAGCAGTGAACAGGGGGTACGGACCGGGGAGCTGTTTTTT. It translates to CASSEQGVRTGELFF.

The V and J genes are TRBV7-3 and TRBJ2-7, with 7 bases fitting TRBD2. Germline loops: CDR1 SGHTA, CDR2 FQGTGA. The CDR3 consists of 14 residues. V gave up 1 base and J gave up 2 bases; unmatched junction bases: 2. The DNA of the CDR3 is TGTGCCAGCAGCTTAAGCGGGGGAACCTACGAGCAGTACTTC. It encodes CASSLSGGTYEQYF.

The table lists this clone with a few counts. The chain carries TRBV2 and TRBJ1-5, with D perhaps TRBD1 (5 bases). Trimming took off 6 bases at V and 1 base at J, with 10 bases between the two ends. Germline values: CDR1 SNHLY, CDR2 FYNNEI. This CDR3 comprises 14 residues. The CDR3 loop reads CASRWGVSNQPQHF. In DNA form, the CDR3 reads TGTGCCAGCAGGTGGGGGGTGAGCAATCAGCCCCAGCATTTT.

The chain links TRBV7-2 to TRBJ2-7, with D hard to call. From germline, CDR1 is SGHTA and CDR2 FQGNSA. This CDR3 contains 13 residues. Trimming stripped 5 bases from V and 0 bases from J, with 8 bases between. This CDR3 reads CASSLGNSYEQYF. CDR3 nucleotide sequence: TGTGCCAGCAGCCTCGGTAACTCCTACGAGCAGTACTTC.

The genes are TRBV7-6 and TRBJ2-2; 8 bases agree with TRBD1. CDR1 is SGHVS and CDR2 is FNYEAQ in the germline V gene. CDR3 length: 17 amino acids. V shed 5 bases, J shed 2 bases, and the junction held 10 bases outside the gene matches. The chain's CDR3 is CASSPKTRGLNTGELFF. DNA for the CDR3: TGTGCCAGCAGCCCTAAAACCAGGGGGCTTAACACCGGGGAGCTGTTTTTT.

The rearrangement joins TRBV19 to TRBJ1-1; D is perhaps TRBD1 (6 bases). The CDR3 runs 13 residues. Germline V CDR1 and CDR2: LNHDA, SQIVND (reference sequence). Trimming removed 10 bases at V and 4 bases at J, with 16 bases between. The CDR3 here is CATRQVLRTEAFF. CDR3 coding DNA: TGTGCCACCCGACAGGTACTTCGCACTGAAGCTTTCTTT.

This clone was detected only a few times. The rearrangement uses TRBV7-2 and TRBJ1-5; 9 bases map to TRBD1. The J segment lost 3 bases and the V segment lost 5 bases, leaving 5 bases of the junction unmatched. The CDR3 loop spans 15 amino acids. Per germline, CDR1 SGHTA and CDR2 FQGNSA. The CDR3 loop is CASSTWTGDNQPQHF. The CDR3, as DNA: TGTGCCAGCAGCACCTGGACAGGGGACAATCAGCCCCAGCATTTT.

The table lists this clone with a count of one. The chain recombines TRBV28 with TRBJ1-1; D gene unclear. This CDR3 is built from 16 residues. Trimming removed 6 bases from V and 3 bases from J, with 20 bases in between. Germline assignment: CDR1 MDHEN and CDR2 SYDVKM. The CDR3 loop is CASSSWERYRDTEAFF. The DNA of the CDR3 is TGTGCCAGCAGCTCCTGGGAGAGGTATAGGGACACTGAAGCTTTCTTT.

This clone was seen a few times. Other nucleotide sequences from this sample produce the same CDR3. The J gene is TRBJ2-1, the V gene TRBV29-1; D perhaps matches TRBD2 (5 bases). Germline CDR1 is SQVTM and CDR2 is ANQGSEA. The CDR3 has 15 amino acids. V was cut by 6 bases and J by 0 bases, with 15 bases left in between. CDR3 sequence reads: CSVRGLLDSYNEQFF. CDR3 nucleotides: TGCAGCGTCCGCGGACTCCTAGACTCCTACAATGAGCAGTTCTTC.